The clone carrying this T cell receptor (beta chain) was counted at least ten times. As yet, its antigen is unknown. Each diagnosis drew on symptoms, thyroxine, TRAb, thyroid ultrasound and orbital computed tomography findings. The junction had 14 bases not matched to a gene; V was cut back by 1 base and J by 2 bases. Germline values: CDR1 SGHVS, CDR2 FQNEAQ. The CDR3 runs 20 residues. The sample is drawn from a study of T cells in Graves' hyperthyroidism and ophthalmopathy. Study results and caveats: Researchers report that a 13 V-J model separated ophthalmopathy from stable hyperthyroidism. Ophthalmopathy was identified by the model a median around 6.3 months ahead of onset. Researchers found most expanded thyroid clonotypes above 0.001 in blood as well.

There were TCR beta CDR3 regions amplified from RNA transcripts. Researchers ran a first-round RT-PCR on the TCR CDR3 using the HTBI primer set. In TCRdb, the multiplex PCR reads were re-called with MiXCR into one record per CDR3 protein. This table holds around 340,000 distinct CDR3 sequences, around a sixth found once. Sequenced input: blood. This sequence originates from a woman aged 40 to 50 with Graves' ophthalmopathy. This chain joins TRBV7-8 and TRBJ2-4; TRBD1 agrees at 10 bases. The CDR3 coding sequence is TGTGCCAGCAGCTTAGAGGCCGTCCGGAGGACAGGGGGATCCAAAAACATTCAGTACTTC. The encoded protein is CASSLEAVRRTGGSKNIQYF.